What follows are 3 T cell receptor beta chains derived from one specimen sequenced in a study of T cell responses to AZD1222 COVID-19 vaccine. TCRdb's table, derived via immunoSEQ multiplex PCR, lists solely in-frame clones and lacks some. This table has 80,000 to 90,000 clones, around 87% appearing once. Material: peripheral blood, obtained on day 0 of MenACWY control vaccination. The receptor source for this set is an adult in good health.

In this sample, this clone turned up once. The V gene is TRBV28, the J gene TRBJ2-1; D is uncertain. V lost 3 bases and J 8 bases, leaving 2 bases between the germline ends. Germline lookup yields CDR1 MDHEN and CDR2 SYDVKM. The CDR3 has 10 residues. For the CDR3, the DNA is TGTGCCAGCAGTTTGTATGAGCAGTTCTTC. Protein product: CASSLYEQFF.

The chain recombines TRBV5-6 with TRBJ1-6; TRBD1 is a possible D gene (5 bases). V was cut by 0 bases and J by 9 bases, with 10 bases left in between. CDR3 size: 14 residues. CDR1 is SGHDT, CDR2 YYEEEE, per germline. Here the CDR3 reads CASSLAGSGSPLHF. The CDR3 DNA reads as TGTGCCAGCAGCTTGGCAGGGAGCGGTTCACCCCTCCACTTT.

V gene TRBV18 combines with J gene TRBJ2-5, with D perhaps matching TRBD1 (5 bases). Trimming took 0 bases from V and 3 from J, leaving 8 bases between them. CDR3 length: 14 residues. Germline loops: CDR1 KGHSH, CDR2 LQKENI. For the CDR3, the DNA is TGTGCCAGCTCACCACCGGGCAGGGAAGAGACCCAGTACTTC. As protein: CASSPPGREETQYF.